This T cell receptor (beta chain) was recorded in a study of shared clonotypes between healthy human individuals. Method: immunoSEQ multiplex PCR; TCRdb's copy keeps in-frame clones and lacks some. This sample has about 2 million clones, with approximately 95% found just once. Terminally differentiated effector memory CD45RA+ cells were left out of the naive CD8 fraction, which was CD45RO-negative and positively selected for CCR7. Trimming took off 0 bases at V and 9 bases at J, with 14 bases between the two ends. Germline V lookup: CDR1 SGHVS, CDR2 FQNEAQ. This CDR3 region has 14 residues. The chain uses TRBV7-8 and TRBJ2-5; D might be TRBD1 (5 bases). The origin of this receptor is a man younger than 30 in good health. The sample comprised naive CD8+ T cells sorted from blood. For the CDR3, the DNA is TGTGCCAGCAGCTTAGCGGGGCCACCCCCGGCCCAGTACTTC. It yields the protein CASSLAGPPPAQYF.